This T cell receptor beta chain originates from a study of blood T cells in healthy people across ages (dated by TCRdb to about 2015). Background for the entire study: In model experiments, roughly one uniquely barcoded TCR beta cDNA molecule per two T cells was captured by template switching. The study analyzed two additional independent replicas of 1 million unique cDNA reads from the same blood draw for two donors, one aged 18 to 30 and one aged 80 or older. The study measured age-related changes in TCR beta repertoire diversity using deep sequencing normalized with unique cDNA molecular identifiers. Donors were grouped into four age groups: young (average about 15 years), middle-aged (less than 40), aged (roughly 62) and long-lived (around 80). Findings and caveats that apply to the study as a whole: Bulk unsorted PBMC profiling prevented conclusive comparison of naive and antigen-experienced compartments. Compared with the aged group, the long-lived group had more naive CD4+ T cells, fewer expanded clones and increased TCR diversity, suggesting age selection. Observed TCR beta diversity per million T cells fell roughly linearly with age, and a significant reduction was already apparent by age roughly 40. A strong correlation was found between observed TCR beta diversity and the percentage of naive T cells measured by flow cytometry. Because the CMV infection status of the donors was unknown, age-related changes in expanded clonotypes may potentially have been confounded. Estimates of total diversity based on one million sequenced T cells were considered lower bounds and underestimates.

The donors were roughly 40 Caucasian individuals from Russia, aged roughly 6 to 100 years, who were systemically healthy. Each donor gave approximately 10 milliliters of peripheral blood, collected into EDTA-treated Vacutainer tubes. PBMCs were isolated by Ficoll-Paque density-gradient centrifugation, with at least 6 million obtained per sample. Total RNA, at least 6 micrograms per sample, was extracted from PBMCs with Trizol reagent. For every donor, flow cytometry on a PBMC aliquot measured the percentage of naive CD45RAhigh/CD27high T cells. CDR3 length: 13 amino acids, cysteine to phenylalanine. The only DNA kept is the CDR3, 39 bases in frame from the first base. V loses 7 bases, J loses 8 bases, and the germline ends lie 15 bases apart. Notes on this clonotype: This receptor's antigen is unknown. No quality values exist for individual bases; no much larger clone is one base distant.

The method was 5' RACE. TCRdb records Illumina HiSeq 2500 as the sequencer. A second PCR of about 6 to 11 cycles was performed with a sample-barcoded 5' primer and a J-beta primer mix. A template-switch 5' adaptor carrying 12 random nucleotides introduced a unique molecular identifier onto each TCR beta cDNA molecule. Each sample yielded at least 2.5 million CDR3-containing paired-end reads. The Mint cDNA synthesis kit, primed by a TRBC-specific oligonucleotide, was used to synthesize first-strand cDNA from all RNA. After uracil-DNA glycosylase treatment, a first 18-cycle PCR used universal primers M1SS and BC2_uni_R on all cDNA. The study's processing was this. Each sample was normalized by randomly selecting 1 million high-quality reads, each carrying a distinct molecular identifier. Reads with shared molecular identifiers were discarded instead of being binned into consensus sequences. MiTCR, run with a Q25 quality threshold and the strictest error-elimination algorithm, handled CDR3 identification, clonotype clustering and error correction. A nonparametric unseen species model using Euler transformation provided a lower-bound estimate of total TCR beta diversity. TCRdb reran the public reads through fastp at Q25 and MiXCR, keeping productive beta chains. Each CDR3 protein gets just one entry, which takes the most common genes and DNA from the rows behind it. V and J calls and clone size were set by TCRdb, not the authors. In all, the sample holds roughly 700,000 distinct CDR3 sequences, and roughly 25% of those were seen once. In total, the top ten clones hold 9% to 9.5% of the sample.

The same sample was also used in a study of T cells of mothers and their children. Taken from the second paper: The donors were nine systemically healthy Caucasian individuals, made up of three mothers and their six children. cDNA synthesis used all of the extracted RNA, with about 1.5 ug of RNA in each 15 ul reaction. In the second PCR, the M1S primer added sample barcodes and 2-4 random nucleotides. Over 9.5 million TCR beta CDR3 reads came from each mother, compared with approximately 3 million reads from each child. TCR recombination output is similarly shaped by thymic selection in related and unrelated pairs, with a minor effect exerted by inherited differences. Normalized repertoire overlap was always found to be slightly, but never significantly, higher in related mother-child pairs than in unrelated mother-child pairs. No persistent microchimeric T cell clones were detected, at a sensitivity of around 100 clones per million clonotypes. The study used deep NGS to compare TCR beta repertoires of mothers and children, seeking features distinguishing related mother-child pairs from unrelated individuals. The mean age was about 37 +/- 4 years for the mothers and 11 +/- 4 years for the children. After adapters were ligated using NEBNext reagents, the libraries underwent 100+100 nt paired-end sequencing on an Illumina HiSeq 2000. To avoid cross-contamination, the mother libraries and the child libraries were prepared a month apart and sequenced in separate runs. Between about 500,000 and 2,300,000 distinct TCR beta clonotypes were identified per donor. Naive TCR beta clonotypes were estimated from low-frequency clonotypes matched to each donor's FACS-determined naive share, without sorting.

The clonotype comes from a boy younger than 18 in good health. This chain is built from TRBV12-3 or TRBV12-4 and TRBJ2-1; matching of 6 bases hints at TRBD2 as the D gene. The sample consisted of blood. The DNA sequence is given as TGTGCCAGCAACCCCCCAGGAGGGGATGAGCAGTTCTTC. Translated, this is CASNPPGGDEQFF.